These T cell receptor beta chains were read from a single sample in a study of a mutant IDH1 vaccine in newly diagnosed glioma. Here immunoSEQ multiplex PCR was the method, and the copy in TCRdb shows in-frame clones only, minus some. Found here are 70,000 to 90,000 clones, approximately 85% of them singletons; the top ten hold 2% to 2.5%. Antigen specificity for these receptors is unknown. Sequencing was performed on PBMCs, taken from a glioma patient whose treatment included an IDH1 peptide vaccine. The receptors were sampled from a man between 25 and 39 years old with glioma. Some clones in this sample may be carry-over from other donors' samples. Each CDR3 is given with its conserved first and last residue. A D gene is named only where the DNA matches it firmly. Size values are once, few and many counts, or a class for expanded clones, and some rows have none.

len	abundance	d_gene	j_gene	v_gene	CDR3aa	CDR3nt
14	-	TRBD2	TRBJ2-1	TRBV7-9	CASSLVVAGNEQFF	TGTGCCAGCAGCTTAGTAGTAGCGGGGAATGAGCAGTTCTTC
15	once	-	TRBJ1-1	TRBV18	CASSAVGSGNTEAFF	TGTGCCAGCTCAGCAGTTGGATCAGGGAACACTGAAGCTTTCTTT
15	-	TRBD1	TRBJ1-4	TRBV5-1	CASSYTGGAGEKLFF	TGCGCCAGCAGCTACACAGGGGGCGCGGGTGAAAAACTGTTTTTT
12	once	-	TRBJ2-4	TRBV30	CAWSGQDRIQYF	TGTGCCTGGAGTGGCCAGGATCGCATTCAGTACTTC
14	once	TRBD1	TRBJ1-1	TRBV10-3	CATDRGQGNTEAFF	TGTGCCACCGACAGGGGCCAAGGGAACACTGAAGCTTTCTTT
14	once	TRBD1	TRBJ2-7	TRBV7-9	CASSTRDSPYKQYF	TGTGCCAGCAGCACCCGGGACAGCCCTTATAAGCAGTACTTC
16	once	-	TRBJ1-3	TRBV7-7	CASSPGAPDSGNTIYF	TGTGCCAGCAGCCCAGGGGCACCGGACTCTGGAAACACCATATATTTT
14	once	TRBD1	TRBJ2-2	TRBV19	CASSTTGGTGELFF	TGTGCCAGTAGTACAACAGGGGGCACCGGGGAGCTGTTTTTT
12	-	-	TRBJ1-6	TRBV2	CASSAPESPLHF	TGTGCCAGCAGTGCCCCCGAATCACCCCTCCACTTT
14	once	TRBD1	TRBJ2-1	TRBV5-1	CASSWGTGENEQFF	TGCGCCAGCAGCTGGGGGACAGGGGAGAATGAGCAGTTCTTC
17	-	-	TRBJ2-4	TRBV27	CASTPLGRELAKNIQYF	TGTGCCAGCACCCCCCTCGGGCGGGAATTAGCCAAAAACATTCAGTACTTC